A selection of T cell receptor beta chains follows, all from one sample in a study of T cell responses to AZD1222 COVID-19 vaccine. Libraries were prepared by immunoSEQ multiplex PCR; TCRdb keeps only in-frame clonotypes and omits some of them. The sample includes some 130,000 clones, about 93% of them seen just once. The specimen comprised peripheral blood, sampled 28 days after the second AZD1222 dose. Every receptor here comes from an adult who received the AZD1222 COVID-19 vaccine. CDR3s leave out the opening cysteine and the closing phenylalanine or tryptophan. The D gene is left open where the match is weak.

>TRBD2|TRBJ2-3|TRBV4-2
ASSQEGVGGAGTDTQY
>TRBD1|TRBJ1-2|TRBV18
ASSPDRVGYGYT
>TRBD1|TRBJ2-1|TRBV2
ASSLDRGGHNEQF
>TRBD1|TRBJ1-5|TRBV12-3/TRBV12-4
ASGQGVNQPQH
>NA|TRBJ1-3|TRBV19
ASSMQVHSGNTIY
>TRBD1|TRBJ2-7|TRBV27
ASNPLSTGTA
>NA|TRBJ1-6|TRBV30
AWSVSGAGVGSPLH
>TRBD1|TRBJ1-6|TRBV28
ASRTGSYNSPLH
>NA|TRBJ2-1|TRBV29-1
SVEWTYNEQF
>TRBD1|TRBJ1-6|TRBV18
ASSPWDRGSDSPLH
>TRBD2|TRBJ2-3|TRBV10-3
AISQTSGGNTQY
>NA|TRBJ1-3|TRBV29-1
SVEIRSENTIY
>NA|TRBJ1-2|TRBV28
ASRPGQFYGYT
>NA|TRBJ1-1|TRBV12-3/TRBV12-4
ASSFSTVPLAF
>NA|TRBJ1-4|TRBV5-8
ASSRGVVTNEKLF
>NA|TRBJ1-1|TRBV10-3
AISEWEGGEAF
>NA|TRBJ1-2|TRBV4-2
ASSQDLGGNYGYT
>TRBD1|TRBJ1-4|TRBV27
ASSTYRGRAGTNEKLF
>TRBD1|TRBJ2-2|TRBV10-3
ASRTGIGELF
>NA|TRBJ1-2|TRBV11-2
ASSLGQYGYT
>NA|TRBJ2-1|TRBV3-1/TRBV3-2
ASSQDVSGWDEQF
>TRBD1|TRBJ2-3|TRBV28
ASSIRTGNTDTQY
>NA|TRBJ1-2|TRBV4-3
ASSQDMVGMEGYT
>TRBD1|TRBJ2-5|TRBV11-3
ASSIDRDRTQETQY
>NA|TRBJ1-2|TRBV6-5
ASSPFMVNYGYT
>TRBD2|TRBJ2-2|TRBV19
ASGGGVRANTGELF
>TRBD1|TRBJ1-6|TRBV18
ASSPSPGQEPGSPLH
>NA|TRBJ1-4|TRBV2
ASRDGQVALNEKLF
>NA|TRBJ1-4|TRBV4-2
ASSPLGEKLF
>NA|TRBJ1-5|TRBV12-2
ASRLVRVGRPGGNQPQH
>NA|TRBJ1-1|TRBV2
ASSSGAWTEAF
>NA|TRBJ2-5|TRBV6-5
ASSRTVQETQY
>TRBD1|TRBJ1-2|TRBV5-1
ASSFQGQGHYGYT
>NA|TRBJ2-3|TRBV5-5
ASKRSWGYTDTQY
>NA|TRBJ2-1|TRBV13
ASSLETENNEQF
>TRBD1|TRBJ1-5|TRBV4-1
ASSQIDRANQPQH
>NA|TRBJ2-1|TRBV29-1
SVVHTGAMYNEQF
>NA|TRBJ1-6|TRBV6-5
ASRGNYNSPLH
>NA|TRBJ1-6|TRBV4-3
ASSHLRGGSPLH
>NA|TRBJ2-2|TRBV19
ASSSPGAGWNTGELF
>NA|TRBJ1-1|TRBV19
ASSFGPRGAF
>NA|TRBJ2-7|TRBV12-3/TRBV12-4
ASILRWGREQY
>NA|TRBJ2-5|TRBV29-1
SVDDPYQETQY
>NA|TRBJ2-5|TRBV19
ASSIDPGAQGETQY